This TCR beta chain was observed in a study of blood T cells in healthy people across ages. PCR was performed a second time for 7 to 11 cycles using a sample-barcoded 5' primer and a J-beta primer mix. TCRdb itself ran the 5' RACE reads through MiXCR, one entry per CDR3 protein. Among more than 700,000 distinct CDR3 sequences, about 53% were seen once, and the ten largest hold around 40%. This CDR3 has 16 residues. CDR1 is SGHTA and CDR2 is FQGNSA in the germline V gene. The junction had 13 bases not matched to a gene; V was cut back by 1 base and J by 11 bases. This clonotype was seen more than once but under ten times.

The sample was blood. V and J are TRBV7-2 and TRBJ2-5, with 10 bases identical to TRBD2. This TCR was recovered from a man older than 75 in good health. CDR3 in DNA: TGTGCCAGCAGCTTAGTTTTAGCGGGAGGAGGAAATGAGCAGTACTTC. As protein: CASSLVLAGGGNEQYF. Full variable domain (outside the CDR3, taken from reference TRBV7-2 and TRBJ2-5): GAGVSQSPSNKVTEKGKDVELRCDPISGHTALYWYRQSLGQGLEFLIYFQGNSAPDKSGLPSDRFSAERTGGSVSTLTIQRTQQEDSAVYLCASSLVLAGGGNEQYFGPGTRLLVL.